This T cell receptor (beta chain) was sequenced in a study of cytomegalovirus exposure and HLA in healthy donors. Study summary: Drawn from HLA-typed donors, some 80 million unique TCRs were held in an early data release. Study conclusions and caveats: Analysis performed later showed TCR beta chains linked to HLA being more clonally expanded than equally common others.

Both 60 Vbeta primers and 13 Jbeta primers went into the PCR. The method was immunoSEQ multiplex PCR; TCRdb's version includes in-frame clones alone and lacks a portion of them. This table has more than 90,000 clones, 65% to 75% appearing once. As regards this clone: Its antigen is undetermined.

CDR3 length: 11 amino acids. Germline V lookup: CDR1 SQVTM, CDR2 ANQGSEA. Trimming shortened V by 5 bases and J by 1 base, and 6 bases separated the two germline ends. Sequencing was carried out using PBMCs. The chain carries TRBV29-1 and TRBJ2-7; D is possibly TRBD1 (6 bases). The TCR was taken from a man aged 30 to 39 in good health and CMV-seropositive. CDR3 sequence (DNA): TGCAGCGTTCAGGGGTCCTACGAGCAGTACTTC. Its protein is CSVQGSYEQYF.